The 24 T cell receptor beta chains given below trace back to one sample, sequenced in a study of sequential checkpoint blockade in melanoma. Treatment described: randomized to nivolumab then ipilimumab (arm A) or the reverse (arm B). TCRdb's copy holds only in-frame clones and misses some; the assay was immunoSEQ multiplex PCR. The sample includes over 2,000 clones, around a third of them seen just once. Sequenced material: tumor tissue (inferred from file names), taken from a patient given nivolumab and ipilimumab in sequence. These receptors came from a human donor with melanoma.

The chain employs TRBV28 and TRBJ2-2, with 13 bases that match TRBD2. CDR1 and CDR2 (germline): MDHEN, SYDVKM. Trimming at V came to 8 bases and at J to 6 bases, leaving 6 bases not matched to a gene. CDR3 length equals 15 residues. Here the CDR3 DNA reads TGTGCCAGCTTCTCCGGGACTAGCGGGGCCGGGGAGCTGTTTTTT. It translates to CASFSGTSGAGELFF.

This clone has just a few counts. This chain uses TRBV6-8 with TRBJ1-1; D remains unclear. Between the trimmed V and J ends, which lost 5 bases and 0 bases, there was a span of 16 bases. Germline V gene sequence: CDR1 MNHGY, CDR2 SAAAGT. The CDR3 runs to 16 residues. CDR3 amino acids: CASSVVRSRMNTEAFF. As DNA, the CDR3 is TGTGCCAGCAGTGTCGTCCGGTCCCGCATGAACACTGAAGCTTTCTTT.

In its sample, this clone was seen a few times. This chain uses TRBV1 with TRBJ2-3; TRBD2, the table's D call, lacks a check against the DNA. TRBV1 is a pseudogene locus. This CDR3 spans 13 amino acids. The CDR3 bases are TGCGCCAGCAGCTACGAGCGGACAGATACGCAGTATTTT. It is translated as CASSYERTDTQYF.

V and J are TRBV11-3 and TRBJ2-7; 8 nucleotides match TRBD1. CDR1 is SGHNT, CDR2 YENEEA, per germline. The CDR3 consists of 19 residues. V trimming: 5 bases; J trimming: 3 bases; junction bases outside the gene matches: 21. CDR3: CASSRYETGAIFEVYEQYF. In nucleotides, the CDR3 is TGTGCCAGCAGCCGGTACGAGACAGGGGCTATTTTTGAAGTCTACGAGCAGTACTTC. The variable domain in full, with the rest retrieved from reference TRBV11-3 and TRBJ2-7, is EAGVVQSPRYKIIEKKQPVAFWCNPISGHNTLYWYLQNLGQGPELLIRYENEEAVDDSQLPKDRFSAERLKGVDSTLKIQPAELGDSAVYLCASSRYETGAIFEVYEQYFGPGTRLTVT.

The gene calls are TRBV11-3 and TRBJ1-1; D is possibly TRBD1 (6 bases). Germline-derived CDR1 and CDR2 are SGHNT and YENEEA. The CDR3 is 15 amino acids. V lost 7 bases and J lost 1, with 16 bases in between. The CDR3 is CASTGGGLRNTEAFF. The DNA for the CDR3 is TGTGCCAGCACCGGGGGGGGCTTGAGGAACACTGAAGCTTTCTTT.

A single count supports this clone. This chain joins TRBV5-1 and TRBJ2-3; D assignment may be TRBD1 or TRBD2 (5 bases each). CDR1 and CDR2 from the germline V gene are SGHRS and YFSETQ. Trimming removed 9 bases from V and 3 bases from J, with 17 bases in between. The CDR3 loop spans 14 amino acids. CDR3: CATKREGWTDTQYF. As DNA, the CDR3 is TGCGCCACCAAACGCGAGGGGTGGACAGATACGCAGTATTTT.

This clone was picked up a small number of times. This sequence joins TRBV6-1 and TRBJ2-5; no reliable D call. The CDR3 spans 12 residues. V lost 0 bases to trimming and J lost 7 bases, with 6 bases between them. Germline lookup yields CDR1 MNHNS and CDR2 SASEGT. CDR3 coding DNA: TGTGCCAGCAGTGAAGCTGGCCGGACCCAGTACTTC. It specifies CASSEAGRTQYF.

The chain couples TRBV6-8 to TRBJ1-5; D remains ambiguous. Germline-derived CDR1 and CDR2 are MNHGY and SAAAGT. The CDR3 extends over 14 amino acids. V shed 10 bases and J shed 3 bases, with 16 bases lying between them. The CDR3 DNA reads TGTGCCATCAGCTCTACAGAAACCAATCAGCCCCAGCATTTT. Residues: CAISSTETNQPQHF.

The CDR3 DNA follows: TGTGCCAGCAGGCCGGATCTAGCCAAAAACATTCAGTACTTC. Translation: CASRPDLAKNIQYF. V gene TRBV28 combines with J gene TRBJ2-4; D is undetermined. This CDR3 spans 14 amino acids. Germline V gives CDR1 MDHEN, CDR2 SYDVKM. Trimming shortened V by 6 bases and J by 0 bases, and 9 bases separated the two germline ends.

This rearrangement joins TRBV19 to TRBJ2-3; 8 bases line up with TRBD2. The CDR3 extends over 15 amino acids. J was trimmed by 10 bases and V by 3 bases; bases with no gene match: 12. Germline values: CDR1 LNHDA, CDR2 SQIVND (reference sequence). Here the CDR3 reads CASSMGSGGAGAQYF. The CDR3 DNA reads TGTGCCAGTAGTATGGGAAGCGGGGGAGCCGGCGCGCAGTATTTT.

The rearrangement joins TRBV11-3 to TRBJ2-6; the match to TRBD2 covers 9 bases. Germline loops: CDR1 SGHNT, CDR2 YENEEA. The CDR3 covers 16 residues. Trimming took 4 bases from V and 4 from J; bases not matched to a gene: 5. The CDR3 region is CASSSLAGVGANVLTF. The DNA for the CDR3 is TGTGCCAGCAGCTCATTAGCGGGGGTAGGGGCCAACGTCCTGACTTTC.

The chain's CDR3 is CASSTSGRATNEKLFF. The CDR3 coding sequence is TGTGCCAGTAGTACCTCAGGACGGGCAACTAATGAAAAACTGTTTTTT. The V call is TRBV19, the J call TRBJ1-4; D remains ambiguous. This CDR3 contains 16 residues. Germline-derived CDR1 and CDR2 are LNHDA and SQIVND (reference sequence). The V gene lost 4 bases and the J gene lost 0 bases, with 12 bases spanning the gap.

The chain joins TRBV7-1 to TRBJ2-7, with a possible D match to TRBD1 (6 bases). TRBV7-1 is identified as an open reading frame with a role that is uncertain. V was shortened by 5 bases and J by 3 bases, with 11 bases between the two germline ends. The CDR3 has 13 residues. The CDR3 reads CASSTTQGYEQYF. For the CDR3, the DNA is TGTGCCAGCAGCACGACACAGGGCTACGAGCAGTACTTC.

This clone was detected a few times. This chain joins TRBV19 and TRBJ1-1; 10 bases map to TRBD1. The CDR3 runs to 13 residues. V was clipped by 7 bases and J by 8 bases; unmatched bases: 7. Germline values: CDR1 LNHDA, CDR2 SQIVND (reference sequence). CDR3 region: CASTFDRGLEAFF. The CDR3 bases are TGTGCCAGTACCTTCGACAGGGGGCTAGAAGCTTTCTTT.

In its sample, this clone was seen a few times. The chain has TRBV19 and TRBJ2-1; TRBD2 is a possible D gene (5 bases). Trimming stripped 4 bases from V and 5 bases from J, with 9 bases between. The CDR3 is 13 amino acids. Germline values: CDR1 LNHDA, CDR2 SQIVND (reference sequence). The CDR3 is CASSTPGNNEQFF. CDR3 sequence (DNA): TGTGCCAGTAGTACCCCCGGGAACAATGAGCAGTTCTTC.

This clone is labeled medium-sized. The CDR3 reads CAIRNHRLYGYTF. The CDR3 DNA follows: TGTGCCATCCGAAATCACCGCCTCTATGGCTACACCTTC. The chain carries TRBV10-3 and TRBJ1-2; D remains unclear. Trimming removed 8 bases from V and 4 bases from J, with 14 bases in between. Germline V gene sequence: CDR1 ENHRY, CDR2 SYGVKD. The CDR3 sequence is 13 residues long.

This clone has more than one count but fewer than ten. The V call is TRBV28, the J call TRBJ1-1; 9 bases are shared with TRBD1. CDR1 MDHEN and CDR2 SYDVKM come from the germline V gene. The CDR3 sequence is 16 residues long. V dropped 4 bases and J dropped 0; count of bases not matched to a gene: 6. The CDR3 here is CASSSLGQGMNTEAFF. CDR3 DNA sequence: TGTGCCAGCAGTTCATTAGGACAGGGGATGAACACTGAAGCTTTCTTT.

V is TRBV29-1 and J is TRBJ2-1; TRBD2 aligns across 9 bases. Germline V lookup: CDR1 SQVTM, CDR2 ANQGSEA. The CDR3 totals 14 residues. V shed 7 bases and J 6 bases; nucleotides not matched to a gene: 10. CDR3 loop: CSGGRAGGINEQFF. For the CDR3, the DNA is TGCAGCGGAGGAAGAGCGGGAGGTATCAATGAGCAGTTCTTC.

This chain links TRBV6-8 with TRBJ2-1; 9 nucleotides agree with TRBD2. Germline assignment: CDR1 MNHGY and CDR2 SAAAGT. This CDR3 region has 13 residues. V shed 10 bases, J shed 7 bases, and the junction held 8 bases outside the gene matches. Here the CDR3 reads CAIRGAGGNEQFF. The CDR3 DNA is TGTGCCATCAGGGGAGCGGGAGGAAATGAGCAGTTCTTC.

CDR3 DNA: TGTGCCAGCTCACCACAGCGGAGGGTCACCGGGGAGCTGTTTTTT. Amino acids: CASSPQRRVTGELFF. The chain is built from TRBV18 and TRBJ2-2, with D maybe TRBD2 (6 bases). The CDR3 runs to 15 residues. Per germline, CDR1 KGHSH and CDR2 LQKENI. Between the trimmed V and J ends, which lost 1 base and 4 bases, there was a span of 10 bases.

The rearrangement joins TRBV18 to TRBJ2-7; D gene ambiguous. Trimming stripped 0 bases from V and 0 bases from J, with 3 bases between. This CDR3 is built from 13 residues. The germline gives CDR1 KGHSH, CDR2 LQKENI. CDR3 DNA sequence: TGTGCCAGCTCACCACCCTACTCCTACGAGCAGTACTTC. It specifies CASSPPYSYEQYF.

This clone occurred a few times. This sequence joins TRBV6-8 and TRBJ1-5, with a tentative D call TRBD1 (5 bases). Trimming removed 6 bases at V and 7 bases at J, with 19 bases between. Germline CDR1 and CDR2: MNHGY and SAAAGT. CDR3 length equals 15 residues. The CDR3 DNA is TGTGCCAGCAGGCAGAGGGGCAGGGAAGGCCAGCCCCAGCATTTT. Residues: CASRQRGREGQPQHF.

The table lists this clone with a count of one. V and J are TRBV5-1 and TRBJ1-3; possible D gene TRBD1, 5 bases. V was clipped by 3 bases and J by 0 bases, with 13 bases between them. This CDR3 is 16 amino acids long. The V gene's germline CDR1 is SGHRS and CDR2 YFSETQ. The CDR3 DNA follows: TGCGCCAGCAGCTGGGCAGGGACGGACTCTGGAAACACCATATATTTT. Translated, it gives CASSWAGTDSGNTIYF.

The CDR3 spells CASSPRVLAGDYSTDTQYF. CDR3 bases: TGTGCCAGCTCACCACGGGTCCTAGCGGGAGATTATAGCACAGATACGCAGTATTTT. The V call is TRBV18, the J call TRBJ2-3; TRBD2 matches 10 bases. There are 19 residues in the CDR3. Germline V CDR1 and CDR2: KGHSH, LQKENI. After removal of 1 base from V and 0 bases from J, the junction contained 10 bases not matched to a gene.